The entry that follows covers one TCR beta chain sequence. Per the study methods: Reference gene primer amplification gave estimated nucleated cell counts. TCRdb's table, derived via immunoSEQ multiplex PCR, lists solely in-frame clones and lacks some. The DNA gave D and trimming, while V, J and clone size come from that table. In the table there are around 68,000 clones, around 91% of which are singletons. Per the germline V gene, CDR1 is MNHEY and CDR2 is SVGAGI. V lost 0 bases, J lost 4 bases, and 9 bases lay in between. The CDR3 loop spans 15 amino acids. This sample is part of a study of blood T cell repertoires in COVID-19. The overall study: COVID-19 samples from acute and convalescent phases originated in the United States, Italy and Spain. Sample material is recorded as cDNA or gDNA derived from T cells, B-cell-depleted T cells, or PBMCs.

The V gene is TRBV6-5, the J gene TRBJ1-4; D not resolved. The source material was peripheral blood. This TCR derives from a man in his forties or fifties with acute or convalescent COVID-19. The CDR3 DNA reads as TGTGCCAGCAGTTACTCGGCGGCTCGTAATGAAAAACTGTTTTTT. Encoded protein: CASSYSAARNEKLFF.